A single sample gave rise to the 2 T cell receptor beta chains below, sequenced in a study of PD-L1 blockade in urothelial cancer. The time point here: pretreatment peripheral blood. Here immunoSEQ multiplex PCR was the method, and the copy in TCRdb shows in-frame clones only, minus some. The data contain some 89,000 clones, about 83% of them singletons. The input for sequencing was PBMCs, taken around atezolizumab (anti-PD-L1) treatment. The receptors shown here come from a man aged 55-75 years with urothelial cancer.

This clone was observed once. The V and J genes are TRBV2 and TRBJ1-1; 9 bases fit TRBD1. The CDR3 length is 16 residues. The ends lost 6 bases at V and 0 bases at J; junction bases unmatched: 8. Germline V gives CDR1 SNHLY, CDR2 FYNNEI. The CDR3 spells CASSLRTGAMNTEAFF. CDR3 DNA: TGTGCCAGCAGCCTACGGACAGGGGCAATGAACACTGAAGCTTTCTTT. Full variable domain (remainder filled in from reference TRBV2 and TRBJ1-1): EPEVTQTPSHQVTQMGQEVILRCVPISNHLYFYWYRQILGQKVEFLVSFYNNEISEKSEIFDDQFSVERPDGSNFTLKIRSTKLEDSAMYFCASSLRTGAMNTEAFFGQGTRLTVV.

This clone was recorded a few times. V is TRBV27 and J is TRBJ1-2, with a weak D call TRBD1 (6 bases). The CDR3 contains 13 residues. Germline CDR1 and CDR2: MNHEY and SMNVEV (reference sequence). The V gene lost 7 bases and the J gene lost 6 bases, with 15 bases spanning the gap. The CDR3 sequence: CASKRQDSHGYTF. The CDR3 DNA reads TGTGCCAGCAAAAGGCAGGACAGCCATGGCTACACCTTC.